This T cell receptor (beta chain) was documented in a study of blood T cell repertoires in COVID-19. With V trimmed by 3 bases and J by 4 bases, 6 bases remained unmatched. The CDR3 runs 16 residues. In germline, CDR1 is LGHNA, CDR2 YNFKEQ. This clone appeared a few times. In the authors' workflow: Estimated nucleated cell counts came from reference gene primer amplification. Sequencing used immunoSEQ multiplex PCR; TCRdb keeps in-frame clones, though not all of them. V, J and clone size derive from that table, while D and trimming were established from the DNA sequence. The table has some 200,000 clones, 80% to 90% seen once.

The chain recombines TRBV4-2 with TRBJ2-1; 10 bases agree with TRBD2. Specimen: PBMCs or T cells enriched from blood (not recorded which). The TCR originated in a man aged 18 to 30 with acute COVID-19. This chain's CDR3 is CASSQVTSGAYNEQFF. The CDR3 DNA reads TGTGCCAGCAGCCAGGTCACTAGCGGGGCTTACAATGAGCAGTTCTTC.